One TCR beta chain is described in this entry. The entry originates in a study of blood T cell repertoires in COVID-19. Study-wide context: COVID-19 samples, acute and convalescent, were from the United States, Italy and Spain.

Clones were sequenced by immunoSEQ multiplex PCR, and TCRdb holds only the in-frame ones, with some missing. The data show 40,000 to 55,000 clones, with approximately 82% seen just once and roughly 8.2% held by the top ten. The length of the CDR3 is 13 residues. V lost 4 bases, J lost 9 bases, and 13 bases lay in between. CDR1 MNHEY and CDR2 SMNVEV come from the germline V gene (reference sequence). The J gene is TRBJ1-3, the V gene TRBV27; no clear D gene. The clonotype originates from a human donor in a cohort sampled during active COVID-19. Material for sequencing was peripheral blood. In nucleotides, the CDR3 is TGTGCCAGCAGTTCCCGGCGACGGGGCACCATATATTTT. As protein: CASSSRRRGTIYF.